The following is a T cell receptor beta chain sequence with its context. What it binds is unknown. The same CDR3 can be traced to other DNA sequences in this sample. Repertoires were generated with immunoSEQ multiplex PCR, while TCRdb's copy carries only in-frame clones and drops some. The data show roughly 97,000 clones, roughly 89% seen once. The CDR3 contains 14 residues. Trimming took 2 bases from V and 4 from J, leaving 11 bases between them. Looked up from germline, CDR1 is MNHEY and CDR2 is SVGAGI. This sample is part of a study of T cell responses to AZD1222 COVID-19 vaccine. Overall study: It was second doses at about 4 or about 12 weeks that were pooled. Study-level results: Only after the peak T cell response were repertoires sampled. Spike-wide coverage was observed for vaccine-associated CD4 TCRs, with dominant responses at 160-218 and 743-854. The donor cohort was predominantly white British with a female majority, and clonal diversity may have been underestimated.

The chain joins TRBV6-5 to TRBJ1-2, with D maybe TRBD1 (5 bases). The specimen was peripheral blood, collected on day 0 of AZD1222 vaccination. The receptor comes from an adult in good health. The CDR3 spells CASSYGQGIYGYTF. The CDR3 bases are TGTGCCAGCAGTTACGGTCAGGGAATCTATGGCTACACCTTC.